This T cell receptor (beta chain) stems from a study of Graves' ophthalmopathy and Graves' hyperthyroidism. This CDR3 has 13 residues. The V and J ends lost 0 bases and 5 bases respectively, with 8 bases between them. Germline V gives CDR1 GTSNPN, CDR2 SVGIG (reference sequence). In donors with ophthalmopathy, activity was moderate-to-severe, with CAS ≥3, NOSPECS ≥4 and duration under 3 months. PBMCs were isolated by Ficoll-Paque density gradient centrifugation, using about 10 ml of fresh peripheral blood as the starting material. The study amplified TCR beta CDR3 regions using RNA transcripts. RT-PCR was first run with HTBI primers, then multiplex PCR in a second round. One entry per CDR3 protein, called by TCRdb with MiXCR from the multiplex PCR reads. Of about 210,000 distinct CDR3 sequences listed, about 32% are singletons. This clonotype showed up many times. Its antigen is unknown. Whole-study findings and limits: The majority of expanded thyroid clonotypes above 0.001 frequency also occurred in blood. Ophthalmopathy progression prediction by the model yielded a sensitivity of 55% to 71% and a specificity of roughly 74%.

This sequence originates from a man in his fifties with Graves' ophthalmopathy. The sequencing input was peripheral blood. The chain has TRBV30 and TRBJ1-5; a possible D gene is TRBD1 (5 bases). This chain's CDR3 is CAWSVLGDQPQHF. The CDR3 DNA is TGTGCCTGGAGTGTACTGGGGGATCAGCCCCAGCATTTT.